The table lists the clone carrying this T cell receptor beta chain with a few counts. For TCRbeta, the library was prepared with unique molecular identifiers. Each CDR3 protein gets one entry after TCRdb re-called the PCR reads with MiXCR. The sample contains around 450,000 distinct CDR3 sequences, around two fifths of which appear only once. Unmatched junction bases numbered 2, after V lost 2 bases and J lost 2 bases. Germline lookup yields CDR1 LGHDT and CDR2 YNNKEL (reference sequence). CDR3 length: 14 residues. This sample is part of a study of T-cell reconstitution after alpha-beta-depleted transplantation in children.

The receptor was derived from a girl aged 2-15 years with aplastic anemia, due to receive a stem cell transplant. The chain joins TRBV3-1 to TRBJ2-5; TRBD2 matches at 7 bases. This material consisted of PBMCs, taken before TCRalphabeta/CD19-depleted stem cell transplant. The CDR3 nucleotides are TGTGCCAGCAGCCAACTAGCGGTTCAAGAGACCCAGTACTTC. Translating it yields CASSQLAVQETQYF.